This TCR beta chain was identified during a study of cytomegalovirus exposure and HLA in healthy donors. Whole-study results and caveats: In vitro assays verified that three CMV-associated chains recognized CMV antigens specifically. The authors enumerated some 170 TCR beta chains as linked to cytomegalovirus.

This table comes from immunoSEQ multiplex PCR, and its TCRdb copy is limited to in-frame clones, with some not included. This sample has more than 85,000 clones, with about nine tenths found just once. This clone was detected a few times. Its matching antigen is unknown. The germline gives CDR1 SNHLY, CDR2 FYNNEI. Trimming pared 8 bases from V and 4 bases from J, leaving 15 bases between. The length of the CDR3 is 14 residues. This TCR came from a woman under 30 in good health and CMV-seronegative. The chain uses TRBV2 and TRBJ1-5; D is unclear. Sequenced: PBMCs. CDR3 protein: CASSSPSTNQPQHF. CDR3 in DNA: TGTGCCAGCTCATCTCCTAGTACAAATCAGCCCCAGCATTTT. Combining the CDR3 with reference TRBV2 and TRBJ1-5 gives the whole variable domain EPEVTQTPSHQVTQMGQEVILRCVPISNHLYFYWYRQILGQKVEFLVSFYNNEISEKSEIFDDQFSVERPDGSNFTLKIRSTKLEDSAMYFCASSSPSTNQPQHFGDGTRLSIL.